This entry describes one TCR beta chain. When the RNA was reverse transcribed, random hexamers were used with an input of roughly 0.5 to 1 ug. An immunoSEQ multiplex PCR amplified TCR beta CDR3 over 54 Vbeta and 13 Jbeta. Each CDR3 protein gets one entry after TCRdb re-called the immunoSEQ multiplex PCR reads with MiXCR. The repertoire holds roughly 180,000 distinct CDR3 sequences, with about 95% as singletons. The data are from a study of CD8 T cells in Susac syndrome. Negative isolation yielded CD8+ and CD4+ T cells; FACS enriched TEMRA cells. Material for sequencing was CD4+ T cells from PBMCs. The sequence came from a human donor in good health.

The CDR3 region is CATRGFTYEQYF. CDR3 nucleotides: TGTGCCACAAGGGGCTTCACCTACGAGCAGTACTTC. The rearrangement joins TRBV27 to TRBJ2-7; perhaps TRBD1 as D (5 bases). Germline values: CDR1 MNHEY, CDR2 SMNVEV (reference sequence). V shed 10 bases and J shed 2 bases, with 12 bases lying between them. This CDR3 has 12 amino acids.